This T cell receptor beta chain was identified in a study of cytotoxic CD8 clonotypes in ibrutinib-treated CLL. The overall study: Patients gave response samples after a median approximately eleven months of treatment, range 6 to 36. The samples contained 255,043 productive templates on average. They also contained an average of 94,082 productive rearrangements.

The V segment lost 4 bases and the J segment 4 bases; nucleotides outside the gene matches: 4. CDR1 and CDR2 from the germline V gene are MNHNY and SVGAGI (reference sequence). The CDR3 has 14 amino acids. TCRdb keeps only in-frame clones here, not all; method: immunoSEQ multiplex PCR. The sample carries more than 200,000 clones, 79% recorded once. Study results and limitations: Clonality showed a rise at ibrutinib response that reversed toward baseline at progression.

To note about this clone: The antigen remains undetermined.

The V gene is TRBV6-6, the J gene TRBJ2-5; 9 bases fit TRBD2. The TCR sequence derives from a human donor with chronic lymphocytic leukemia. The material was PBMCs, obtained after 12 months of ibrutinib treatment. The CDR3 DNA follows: TGTGCCAGCAGTTCTGCGGGGGGGTCAGAGACCCAGTACTTC. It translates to CASSSAGGSETQYF.